This TCR beta chain was observed in a study of T cell repertoires in cytomegalovirus infection. Across the study: Based on public TCR beta signatures, there were indications of CMV infection and of a matching HLA type.

Trimming took off 0 bases at V and 2 bases at J, with 10 bases between the two ends. Germline CDR1 reads LGHDT; CDR2 reads YNNKEL (reference sequence). CDR3 length equals 16 residues. TCRdb re-called the reads with MiXCR, one entry per CDR3 protein. The top ten hold about 10% of the sample, which has around 450,000 distinct CDR3 sequences, about 10% seen once. This chain joins TRBV3-1 and TRBJ2-2; D is unresolved. The sequence was collected from a human donor in good health (CMV status not recorded). Some clones in this sample may be carry-over from other donors' samples. The sequenced sample consisted of PBMCs. CDR3 loop: CASSQDLILNTGELFF. CDR3 nucleotides: TGTGCCAGCAGCCAAGATTTAATTCTTAACACCGGGGAGCTGTTTTTT. Full variable domain (rest looked up from reference TRBV3-1 and TRBJ2-2): DTAVSQTPKYLVTQMGNDKSIKCEQNLGHDTMYWYKQDSKKFLKIMFSYNNKELIINETVPNRFSPKSPDKAHLNLHINSLELGDSAVYFCASSQDLILNTGELFFGEGSRLTVL.